These 14 T cell receptor beta chains were all obtained from the same sample, sequenced in a study of CXCR3-negative and CXCR3-positive naive CD8 T cells. Study outcomes and limitations: Hydrophobicity was higher for TRB CDR3s found in CXCR3-positive naive cells than in CXCR3-negative naive cells.

The antigens these receptors bind are not known. Carrying UMI labels, the TRB cDNA libraries were prepared through 5' RACE. With the 5' RACE reads reprocessed, TCRdb shows one record per CDR3 protein and no DNA. Its table lists 55,000 to 70,000 distinct CDR3 sequences. The sample comprised naive CXCR3+ CD8+ T cells from blood. Sample subset: CD45RO-CCR7+CD27+CD95- naive CD8+ T cells expressing CXCR3 (TNR3+). These receptors originate from a human donor in good health. Some clones in this sample may be carry-over from other donors' samples.

The rearrangement links TRBV20-1 to TRBJ2-1; TCRdb names TRBD1, which stays unverified in the absence of DNA. The CDR3 is 16 residues long. Germline CDR1 reads DFQATT; CDR2 reads SNEGSKA (reference sequence). The CDR3 sequence is CSARDPGQGLGNEQFF.

The J gene is TRBJ1-2, the V gene TRBV4-3; the TCRdb D gene call, TRBD1, has no DNA to confirm it. CDR1 is LGHNA, CDR2 YSLEER, per germline. The CDR3 consists of 13 residues. The CDR3 here is CASSQAGFWGYTF.

The chain has TRBV7-2 and TRBJ1-1. CDR1 and CDR2 from the germline V gene are SGHTA and FQGNSA. The CDR3 is 17 residues long. The CDR3 here is CASSWDVAKSLNTEAFF.

V gene TRBV20-1 combines with J gene TRBJ1-5; the D call from TCRdb, TRBD1, cannot be confirmed without DNA. This CDR3 spans 18 amino acids. Germline CDR1 is DFQATT and CDR2 is SNEGSKA (reference sequence). This chain's CDR3 is CSAREGDPYIYSNQPQHF.

This chain uses TRBV23-1 with TRBJ1-6; there is no DNA to check the TCRdb D call of TRBD1. TRBV23-1 is treated as an ORF (open reading frame) with a function not yet certain. The CDR3 extends over 15 amino acids. Here the CDR3 reads CASSQGRDYNSPLHF.

The chain joins TRBV28 to TRBJ2-7; TCRdb's D gene call, TRBD2, goes unchecked for lack of DNA. CDR1 MDHEN and CDR2 SYDVKM come from the germline V gene. The CDR3 length is 15 residues. The CDR3 loop is CASSVAGGQSYEQYF.

This chain connects TRBV29-1 to TRBJ2-5; the D call of TRBD1 rests on TCRdb alone, since no DNA is present to check it. In germline, CDR1 is SQVTM, CDR2 ANQGSEA. This CDR3 comprises 16 residues. CDR3 in amino acids: CSVEDWGPTYQETQYF.

The CDR3 is CASSSGQGSGYTF. The J gene is TRBJ1-2, the V gene TRBV5-1; absent DNA, TCRdb's TRBD1 call cannot be checked. The germline V gene encodes CDR1 SGHRS and CDR2 YFSETQ. This CDR3 comprises 13 residues.

This chain uses TRBV7-8 with TRBJ1-5. The CDR3 runs to 16 residues. The germline V gene has CDR1 SGHVS and CDR2 FQNEAQ. The CDR3 loop is CASSLVPALSNQPQHF.

The V and J genes are TRBV29-1 and TRBJ2-7; TCRdb gives TRBD1 as the D gene, but with no DNA this cannot be confirmed. In germline, CDR1 is SQVTM, CDR2 ANQGSEA. This CDR3 comprises 14 residues. This CDR3 reads CSVEIRGQTYEQYF.

The chain uses TRBV19 and TRBJ1-6; the TRBD1 assignment by TCRdb is unverifiable without DNA. There are 15 residues in the CDR3. From germline, CDR1 is LNHDA and CDR2 SQIVND (reference sequence). CDR3: CASRPGGTANSPLHF.

The chain uses TRBV6-5 and TRBJ1-1; there is no DNA to check the TCRdb D call of TRBD1. CDR1 and CDR2 from the germline V gene are MNHEY and SVGAGI. This CDR3 region has 13 residues. CDR3 loop: CASGYGRGTEAFF.

The CDR3 sequence: CASSSLIPDPQTILGETQYF. The V call is TRBV7-9, the J call TRBJ2-5; TCRdb names TRBD1, which stays unverified in the absence of DNA. This CDR3 has 20 amino acids. The germline gives CDR1 SEHNR, CDR2 FQNEAQ (reference sequence).

The rearrangement links TRBV7-9 to TRBJ2-5; TCRdb lists TRBD1, though no DNA is available to test this call. The CDR3 totals 14 residues. Germline V gene data show CDR1 as SEHNR and CDR2 as FQNEAQ (reference sequence). The CDR3 sequence: CASSPLVGEETQYF.